The source of this TCR beta chain is a study of shared clonotypes between healthy human individuals. Here immunoSEQ multiplex PCR was the method, and the copy in TCRdb shows in-frame clones only, minus some. The profile shows roughly 500,000 clones, around 96% of them singletons. All the donors were Caucasian adults who lived in Nashville, Tennessee. The CDR3 is 14 amino acids. In germline, CDR1 is SGHTA, CDR2 FQGNSA. Trimming cost V 5 bases and J 4 bases, with 14 bases left between them. This receptor was identified in a woman younger than 45 in good health. The gene calls are TRBV7-2 and TRBJ1-1; TRBD1 might be the D (5 bases). The sequencing sample was made of naive CD4+ T cells sorted from blood. As for subset: CD45RA+ positively selected. The CDR3 bases are TGTGCCAGCAGCAGGACGGGGGAAGGCACTGAAGCTTTCTTT. Its protein is CASSRTGEGTEAFF.